This entry lists 20 T cell receptor beta chains sequenced from one sample in a study of T cell responses to AZD1222 COVID-19 vaccine. Produced via immunoSEQ multiplex PCR; TCRdb's table is partial and in-frame only. The repertoire holds about 180,000 clones, with more than 90% as singletons. The sample here was peripheral blood, taken on day 0 of AZD1222 vaccination. All receptors derive from an adult in good health.

The chain links TRBV25-1 to TRBJ2-7, with D perhaps TRBD2 (6 bases). This CDR3 contains 13 residues. With 10 bases removed from V and 2 bases from J, the gap between germline ends came to 15 bases. Germline V CDR1 and CDR2: MGHDK, SYGVNS. CDR3 sequence (DNA): TGTGCCACCCCTGGGGCGGGGACCTACGAGCAGTACTTC. Protein product: CATPGAGTYEQYF.

The gene calls are TRBV19 and TRBJ2-3; either TRBD1 or TRBD2 may fit D (7 bases each). Germline-derived CDR1 and CDR2 are LNHDA and SQIVND (reference sequence). There are 13 residues in the CDR3. V lost 7 bases and J 5 bases, leaving 13 bases between the germline ends. CDR3 amino acids: CASTTGEGDTQYF. CDR3 DNA sequence: TGTGCCAGTACTACAGGGGAGGGAGATACGCAGTATTTT.

The chain combines TRBV7-9 with TRBJ2-2; D is unresolved. CDR1 SEHNR and CDR2 FQNEAQ come from the germline V gene (reference sequence). CDR3 size: 14 residues. The ends were cut back, 6 bases at V and 0 bases at J, with 8 bases in the middle. CDR3 loop: CASSLDTNTGELFF. Here the CDR3 DNA reads TGTGCCAGCAGTCTCGACACGAACACCGGGGAGCTGTTTTTT.

The J gene is TRBJ1-6, the V gene TRBV6-5; D perhaps matches TRBD1 (5 bases). CDR1 MNHEY and CDR2 SVGAGI come from the germline V gene. Trimming cost V 2 bases and J 7 bases, with 15 bases left between them. This CDR3 contains 16 residues. The CDR3 region has the DNA TGTGCCAGCAGTTACGGGAGGGGACCGGAGAATTCACCCCTCCACTTT. Protein: CASSYGRGPENSPLHF.

The rearrangement joins TRBV28 to TRBJ2-1; TRBD1 matches 10 bases. The CDR3 totals 16 residues. V was clipped by 0 bases and J by 8 bases; unmatched bases: 7. Germline values: CDR1 MDHEN, CDR2 SYDVKM. The CDR3 nucleotides read TGTGCCAGCAGTTTATGGGACAGGGGGAGGACGGATGAGCAGTTCTTC. This codes for CASSLWDRGRTDEQFF.

The gene calls are TRBV10-3 and TRBJ2-7; 8 bases agree with TRBD1. Germline values: CDR1 ENHRY, CDR2 SYGVKD. The CDR3 has 13 amino acids. V shed 10 bases, J shed 4 bases, and the junction held 9 bases outside the gene matches. Written as DNA, the CDR3 is TGTGCCACCGGGGGACAGGTAGATTACGAGCAGTACTTC. It translates to CATGGQVDYEQYF.

The V gene is TRBV29-1, the J gene TRBJ2-7; 13 bases agree with TRBD2. The V gene's germline CDR1 is SQVTM and CDR2 ANQGSEA. The J segment lost 2 bases and the V segment lost 5 bases, leaving 6 bases of the junction unmatched. The CDR3 runs 15 residues. The CDR3 reads CSVRTSGSNTYEQYF. The DNA for the CDR3 is TGCAGCGTTCGGACTAGCGGGAGTAATACCTACGAGCAGTACTTC.

The chain carries TRBV5-1 and TRBJ2-3, with TRBD2 matching 11 bases. There are 15 residues in the CDR3. Germline CDR1 SGHRS, CDR2 YFSETQ. With 4 bases clipped from V and 5 bases from J, the junction kept 6 bases outside the gene matches. CDR3 nucleotide sequence: TGCGCCAGCAGCGTACTAGCGGGAGACGGAGATACGCAGTATTTT. It yields the protein CASSVLAGDGDTQYF. Using reference TRBV5-1 and TRBJ2-3 for the parts outside the CDR3, the full variable domain is KAGVTQTPRYLIKTRGQQVTLSCSPISGHRSVSWYQQTPGQGLQFLFEYFSETQRNKGNFPGRFSGRQFSNSRSEMNVSTLELGDSALYLCASSVLAGDGDTQYFGPGTRLTVL.

This chain uses TRBV6-5 with TRBJ2-1; 8 bases are a match to TRBD1. Trimming cost V 10 bases and J 2 bases; bases outside gene matches: 4. Per germline, CDR1 MNHEY and CDR2 SVGAGI. The CDR3 has 13 amino acids. This CDR3 is CATSTGAYNEQFF. Here the CDR3 DNA reads TGTGCCACTTCGACAGGGGCCTACAATGAGCAGTTCTTC.

This clone was observed once. J is TRBJ2-1 and V is TRBV5-4; 7 bases line up with TRBD2. The junction had 10 bases not matched to a gene; V was cut back by 7 bases and J by 6 bases. The CDR3 spans 14 residues. Germline values: CDR1 SGHNT, CDR2 YYREEE (reference sequence). In DNA, the CDR3 is TGTGCCAGCGGCGACAACAGCGGGACCAATGAGCAGTTCTTC. It codes for CASGDNSGTNEQFF.

The rearrangement uses TRBV6-5 and TRBJ1-2, with TRBD1 as a possible D gene (5 bases). CDR3 length: 13 amino acids. V shed 2 bases and J shed 4 bases, with 8 bases lying between them. Germline V gene lookup returns CDR1 MNHEY and CDR2 SVGAGI. CDR3 sequence: CASSYEGFYGYTF. In DNA form, the CDR3 reads TGTGCCAGCAGTTACGAGGGGTTCTATGGCTACACCTTC.

The chain is built from TRBV9 and TRBJ2-1, with D perhaps matching TRBD1 (6 bases). Germline assignment: CDR1 SGDLS and CDR2 YYNGEE. V was clipped by 0 bases and J by 8 bases, with 27 bases between them. This CDR3 has 19 residues. The CDR3 DNA follows: TGTGCCAGCAGCGTAGTCCCCAGGGGTTATGATACCCTAAGGGATGAGCAGTTCTTC. Its protein is CASSVVPRGYDTLRDEQFF.

The V call is TRBV14, the J call TRBJ1-2; a possible D gene is TRBD1 (6 bases). Trimming removed 4 bases from V and 7 bases from J, with 16 bases in between. CDR3 length equals 14 residues. Germline V gives CDR1 SGHDN, CDR2 FVKESK. CDR3 amino acids: CASSRRQDGGGYTF. The CDR3 DNA reads TGTGCCAGCAGCCGCAGACAGGACGGTGGTGGCTACACCTTC.

This rearrangement joins TRBV2 to TRBJ2-7; D might be TRBD1 or TRBD2, each matching 5 bases. Germline CDR1 SNHLY, CDR2 FYNNEI. There are 15 residues in the CDR3. The V and J ends lost 8 bases and 2 bases respectively, with 19 bases between them. CDR3: CASLSGAEYTYEQYF. CDR3 in DNA: TGTGCCAGCCTTTCCGGGGCAGAGTATACCTACGAGCAGTACTTC.

V is TRBV20-1 and J is TRBJ1-1, with TRBD1 matching 8 bases. In germline, CDR1 is DFQATT, CDR2 SNEGSKA (reference sequence). The CDR3 has 14 residues. V gave up 3 bases and J gave up 5 bases; unmatched junction bases: 8. CDR3 region: CSASDTGGRTEAFF. CDR3 DNA: TGCAGTGCTAGTGACACAGGGGGGAGGACTGAAGCTTTCTTT.

J is TRBJ2-5 and V is TRBV19, with D possibly being TRBD2 (5 bases). The germline V gene encodes CDR1 LNHDA and CDR2 SQIVND (reference sequence). Trimming left V 5 bases short and J 3 bases short, with 16 bases between. The CDR3 spans 15 residues. The CDR3: CASSATLGLKETQYF. The DNA for the CDR3 is TGTGCCAGTAGTGCAACACTAGGCTTGAAAGAGACCCAGTACTTC.

The chain couples TRBV5-1 to TRBJ2-1, with D unresolved. V shed 1 base and J shed 0 bases, with 11 bases lying between them. CDR3 size: 16 residues. The germline V gene has CDR1 SGHRS and CDR2 YFSETQ. The CDR3: CASSLKQPSSYNEQFF. CDR3 nucleotides: TGCGCCAGCAGCTTGAAGCAGCCTAGCTCCTACAATGAGCAGTTCTTC. The full variable domain, completed using reference TRBV5-1 and TRBJ2-1, is KAGVTQTPRYLIKTRGQQVTLSCSPISGHRSVSWYQQTPGQGLQFLFEYFSETQRNKGNFPGRFSGRQFSNSRSEMNVSTLELGDSALYLCASSLKQPSSYNEQFFGPGTRLTVL.

The V gene is TRBV4-2, the J gene TRBJ2-1; 14 bases agree with TRBD2. V was clipped by 4 bases and J by 8 bases; unmatched bases: 4. The CDR3 has 15 residues. CDR1 is LGHNA, CDR2 YNFKEQ, per germline. CDR3 amino acids: CASSPTSGRGDEQFF. The DNA of the CDR3 is TGTGCCAGCAGCCCGACTAGCGGGAGGGGAGATGAGCAGTTCTTC.

The V and J genes are TRBV18 and TRBJ1-6; perhaps TRBD1 as D (6 bases). This CDR3 is 15 amino acids long. Trimming stripped 3 bases from V and 7 bases from J, with 13 bases between. Germline CDR1 and CDR2: KGHSH and LQKENI. As DNA, the CDR3 is TGTGCCAGCTCACCGGGGGGCCGGGAAAATTCACCCCTCCACTTT. Amino acid sequence: CASSPGGRENSPLHF.

This clone was found a few times. The chain couples TRBV4-2 to TRBJ2-7; maybe TRBD2 (6 bases). V was cut by 0 bases and J by 1 base, with 13 bases left in between. Per the germline V gene, CDR1 is LGHNA and CDR2 is YNFKEQ. The CDR3 has 16 amino acids. CDR3 residues: CASSQDRGTHSYEQYF. For the CDR3, the DNA is TGTGCCAGCAGCCAAGATCGCGGGACGCATTCCTACGAGCAGTACTTC.